Listed below are T cell receptor beta chains from one sample, sequenced in a study of OX40 agonist ivuxolimab in advanced cancers. Sequenced by immunoSEQ multiplex PCR; TCRdb stores in-frame clones only, minus some. The data show over 55,000 clones, about nine tenths seen once. This specimen was CD4+ or CD8+ T cells sorted from blood, taken in a trial of the OX40 agonist ivuxolimab. These receptors came from an adult with an advanced solid tumor such as melanoma, head and neck, liver or kidney cancer. Each CDR3 is given with its conserved first and last residue. The order of the fields is CDR3 length, V gene, J gene, D gene, CDR3 protein, CDR3 DNA. The D gene is left open where the match is weak.

cdr3_length: 12; v_call: TRBV30; j_call: TRBJ2-5; d_call: .; cdr3_aa: CAWSPASETQYF; cdr3_nt: TGTGCCTGGAGCCCAGCGTCAGAGACCCAGTACTTC
cdr3_length: 15; v_call: TRBV4-2; j_call: TRBJ1-2; d_call: .; cdr3_aa: CASSQDQAPNYGYTF; cdr3_nt: TGTGCCAGCAGCCAAGATCAGGCGCCGAACTATGGCTACACCTTC
cdr3_length: 14; v_call: TRBV7-9; j_call: TRBJ2-2; d_call: .; cdr3_aa: CASSLAANTGELFF; cdr3_nt: TGTGCCAGCAGCTTAGCAGCGAACACCGGGGAGCTGTTTTTT
cdr3_length: 18; v_call: TRBV9; j_call: TRBJ2-1; d_call: .; cdr3_aa: CASSVDTLGWGSYNEQFF; cdr3_nt: TGTGCCAGCAGCGTCGACACATTGGGATGGGGCTCCTACAATGAGCAGTTCTTC
cdr3_length: 17; v_call: TRBV5-4; j_call: TRBJ1-6; d_call: TRBD1; cdr3_aa: CASSLVGQGAANSPLHF; cdr3_nt: TGTGCCAGCAGCTTGGTAGGACAGGGGGCGGCTAATTCACCCCTCCACTTT
cdr3_length: 13; v_call: TRBV6-5; j_call: TRBJ1-4; d_call: .; cdr3_aa: CASSYRIFEKLFF; cdr3_nt: TGTGCCAGCAGTTACCGAATTTTTGAAAAACTGTTTTTT
cdr3_length: 13; v_call: TRBV18; j_call: TRBJ1-4; d_call: .; cdr3_aa: CASSLQTNEKLFF; cdr3_nt: TGTGCCAGCTCTCTACAGACTAATGAAAAACTGTTTTTT
cdr3_length: 17; v_call: TRBV7-2; j_call: TRBJ2-3; d_call: TRBD2; cdr3_aa: CASSPDLAGGFTDTQYF; cdr3_nt: TGTGCCAGCAGCCCAGACCTAGCGGGAGGTTTCACAGATACGCAGTATTTT
cdr3_length: 12; v_call: TRBV7-2; j_call: TRBJ1-3; d_call: .; cdr3_aa: CASSSGGNTIYF; cdr3_nt: TGTGCCAGCAGCTCTGGTGGAAACACCATATATTTT
cdr3_length: 14; v_call: TRBV6-1; j_call: TRBJ1-4; d_call: TRBD1; cdr3_aa: CASSTTGGREKLFF; cdr3_nt: TGTGCCAGCAGTACGACAGGGGGAAGGGAAAAACTGTTTTTT